This T cell receptor (beta chain) was sequenced in a study of post-analysis software for immune sequencing data. Study information: Relapsing-remitting, secondary progressive and progressive-relapsing forms made up the multiple sclerosis disease courses. Findings and limits, study-wide: Compared with controls, patients had more of five TRBV segments, including TRBV5-6, TRBV5-1 and TRBV20-1. Under F measure analysis, samples from one preparation batch co-clustered strongly. Comparison with controls showed significantly lower normalized Chao1 diversity in multiple sclerosis patients.

Unique molecular identifiers tagged the TCR beta cDNA libraries. The yield from approximately 1 to 10 million T cells was 500,000 or so cDNA molecules in total. Each CDR3 protein is one row after TCRdb ran MiXCR on the PCR reads. This sample carries roughly 580,000 distinct CDR3 sequences, 44% of them seen once, and the ten largest clones take 1.5% to 2%. V lost 0 bases and J lost 4; bases outside the gene matches: 8. Per the germline V gene, CDR1 is DFQATT and CDR2 is SNEGSKA (reference sequence). The CDR3 is made up of 17 amino acids. Details on this clonotype: Antigen unknown.

The chain joins TRBV20-1 to TRBJ2-2, with TRBD2 matching 10 bases. Sequencing was carried out using blood. The TCR was taken from a girl between 10 and 17 years old with multiple sclerosis. This CDR3 is CSARDLASGGLTGELFF. The DNA for the CDR3 is TGCAGTGCTAGAGATCTCGCTAGCGGGGGACTCACCGGGGAGCTGTTTTTT.